Listed below are T cell receptor beta chains from one sample, sequenced in a study of molecular identifiers for immune sequencing clone quantification. TCRdb reprocessed the PCR reads with MiXCR, giving one entry per CDR3 protein. The sample consists of approximately 500,000 distinct CDR3 sequences, about a quarter of them appearing once. The sample comprised naive CD8+ T cells from blood, with Jurkat cell RNA spiked in. These receptors were obtained from a human donor in good health. Some libraries in this study had Jurkat cell RNA spiked in. The CDR3 runs from the conserved cysteine through the conserved F or W. D genes are given only for firm matches. The size field is filled for only some rows; it gives once, few, many or a size class.

TRBV30	TRBJ1-4	-	-	TGTACCTGCATTAACAGTTACGGGCCTGAAAAACTGTTTTTT	CTCINSYGPEKLFF
TRBV12-5	TRBJ1-4	many	-	TGTGCTAGTGGTTTGGTAATCCCCCCAGGATTTAATGAAAAACTGTTTTTT	CASGLVIPPGFNEKLFF
TRBV7-9	TRBJ1-1	-	TRBD1	TGTGCCAGCAGCCTACCTGGGGCGGGGAGGCTTCGGGACAGGGGCGAGGCTGAAGCTTTCTTT	CASSLPGAGRLRDRGEAEAFF
TRBV21-1	TRBJ1-1	-	-	TGTGCCAGCAGCACTGGGGCGAGCGCACCGTACACTGAAGCTTTCTTT	CASSTGASAPYTEAFF
TRBV7-8	TRBJ1-5	-	-	TGTGCCAGCAGCTTAGCATCGGTTAGCAATCAGCCCCAGCATTTT	CASSLASVSNQPQHF
TRBV19	TRBJ2-3	-	-	TGTGCCAGTAGTATCGTCGTGTGGGATACGCAGTATTTT	CASSIVVWDTQYF
TRBV20-1	TRBJ2-7	-	TRBD2	TGCAGTGCTAGAGATCTAGGACTAGGATCCGAGCAGTACTTC	CSARDLGLGSEQYF
TRBV6-4	TRBJ2-3	many	-	TGTGCCAGCAGTGAAACGTTCCAAGATACGCAGTATTTT	CASSETFQDTQYF
TRBV29-1	TRBJ2-2	once	-	TGCAGCGCGCCCGGGTCTCCAGGGGCGCTGTTTTTT	CSAPGSPGALFF
TRBV2	TRBJ1-4	-	TRBD1	TGTGCCAGCAGTCCGGGACAGGGCTACGGAAAACTGTTTTTT	CASSPGQGYGKLFF
TRBV13	TRBJ1-1	few	-	TGTGCCAGCAGCTCCGGGGGGAACACTGAAGCTTTCTTT	CASSSGGNTEAFF
TRBV27	TRBJ2-1	once	-	TGTGCCAGCAGTTTATCCTTCGGAGACAATGAGCAGTTCTTC	CASSLSFGDNEQFF
TRBV5-4	TRBJ2-5	-	-	TGTGCCAGCAGCTTAGATTCGATCCTGAACTTACAAGAGACCCAGTACTTC	CASSLDSILNLQETQYF
TRBV13	TRBJ1-4	-	-	TGTGCCAGCAGCTTAGGCATGGACAGTCTGGCGACTAATGAAAAACTGTTTTTT	CASSLGMDSLATNEKLFF
TRBV30	TRBJ1-5	many	TRBD1	TGTGCCTGGAGTTTGGGACAGGGTAATCAGCCCCAGCATTTT	CAWSLGQGNQPQHF
TRBV5-8	TRBJ2-3	-	TRBD2	TGTGCCAGCAGCTTGGAGGTCTGGCTAGCGGGAGGTGAGGGCACAGATACGCAGTATTTT	CASSLEVWLAGGEGTDTQYF
TRBV20-1	TRBJ2-7	-	TRBD2	TGCAGTGCGGCAGACTTAGCGGGAGGCCCCTACGAGCAGTACTTC	CSAADLAGGPYEQYF
TRBV10-2	TRBJ2-3	few	TRBD2	TGCGCCAGCAGTGAGTCGCTACTAGCGGGAGAAGATACGCAGTATTTT	CASSESLLAGEDTQYF
TRBV20-1	TRBJ1-5	-	-	TGCAGTGCTAGAGATCGCCGGGGTCAGCCCCAGCATTTT	CSARDRRGQPQHF
TRBV18	TRBJ2-6	-	-	TGTGCCAGCTCACCACTGGGGGAGTCTGGGGCCAACGTCCTGACTTTC	CASSPLGESGANVLTF
TRBV28	TRBJ1-4	few	-	TGTGCCAGCAGTTTCGGGCAGGACAATGAAAAACTGTTTTTT	CASSFGQDNEKLFF
TRBV6-6	TRBJ2-5	-	-	TGTGCCAGCAGTAGAAACCGGGACAGCGGGGAGACCCAGTACTTC	CASSRNRDSGETQYF
TRBV27	TRBJ2-2	few	-	TGTGCCAGCAGTTTAGGGACAAAAAACACCGGGGAGCTGTTTTTT	CASSLGTKNTGELFF
TRBV7-9	TRBJ2-3	-	TRBD1	TGTGCCAGCATCGACGGGGACAGGGCCAAAGATACGCAGTATTTT	CASIDGDRAKDTQYF
TRBV4-2	TRBJ2-5	-	TRBD2	TGTGCCAGCAGCCAAGATCTCTATTTGCCTAGCGGGATCATCGAGACCCAGTACTTC	CASSQDLYLPSGIIETQYF
TRBV6-6	TRBJ2-5	few	TRBD1	TGTGCCAGCAATCTACTCACAGGGGGAGAGACCCAGTACTTC	CASNLLTGGETQYF
TRBV30	TRBJ1-1	many	-	TGTGCCTGGAGTGTTGGGACAAACACTGAAGCTTTCTTT	CAWSVGTNTEAFF
TRBV14	TRBJ2-3	-	TRBD2	TGTGCCAGCAGCCCTATGGGGCTAGCGGGGAGGACTCGCCACTTAAATACGCAGTATTTT	CASSPMGLAGRTRHLNTQYF
TRBV6-6	TRBJ2-7	-	-	TGTGCCAGCAGTACAACAGGTACCTACGAGCAGTACTTC	CASSTTGTYEQYF
TRBV7-6	TRBJ1-1	few	-	TGTGCCAGCAGCTTGGAACCGGGGGGTAGCACTGAAGCTTTCTTT	CASSLEPGGSTEAFF
TRBV6-2/TRBV6-3	TRBJ1-1	few	-	TGTGCCAGCACCAACCTGCAGATGAACACTGAAGCTTTCTTT	CASTNLQMNTEAFF
TRBV5-6	TRBJ1-5	-	-	TGTGCCAGCAGCCCGGGACGAGAGATGGATCAGCCCCAGCATTTT	CASSPGREMDQPQHF
TRBV5-1	TRBJ2-3	many	-	TGCGCCAGCAGCCGGCGGACTGGCACAGATACGCAGTATTTT	CASSRRTGTDTQYF
TRBV7-2	TRBJ2-5	few	-	TGTGCCAGCAGCTTATTTCCAGTACAAGAGCCCCAGTACTTC	CASSLFPVQEPQYF
TRBV20-1	TRBJ1-5	-	TRBD1	TGCAGTGCTAGAGACCCACCAGGACAGGCCCCAGGAAGGCCCCAGCATTTT	CSARDPPGQAPGRPQHF
TRBV20-1	TRBJ2-7	many	TRBD1	TGCAGTGCTAGAGTTGACAGGGGGCCCTACGAGCAGTACTTC	CSARVDRGPYEQYF
TRBV4-3	TRBJ2-3	-	TRBD2	TGCGCCAGCAGCCAACTAGCGGGAGCTTACACAGATACGCAGTATTTT	CASSQLAGAYTDTQYF
TRBV7-8	TRBJ1-5	many	TRBD1	TGTGCCAGCAGCAACCCACGGGACAGGAAAGGAAATCAGCCCCAGCATTTT	CASSNPRDRKGNQPQHF
TRBV6-1	TRBJ1-5	few	-	TGTGCCAGCAGTGATGCCCGTTATAGCAATCAGCCCCAGCATTTT	CASSDARYSNQPQHF
TRBV30	TRBJ2-3	many	TRBD2	TGTGCCTGGAGTGGGTCCTCGAAAGCGGGGGATTGGACAGATACGCAGTATTTT	CAWSGSSKAGDWTDTQYF
TRBV19	TRBJ2-1	-	-	TGTGCCAGTAGTCCGTTTTTAGTTTCCTACAATGAGCAGTTCTTC	CASSPFLVSYNEQFF
TRBV5-6	TRBJ2-7	-	TRBD2	TGTGCCAGCAGCTTGGAAGTAGCGGGAGGCTTTCAAGGTTACGAGCAGTACTTC	CASSLEVAGGFQGYEQYF
TRBV27	TRBJ2-7	many	TRBD1	TGTGCCAGCAGTCCTGGGACAGGGGTCAACGAGCAGTACTTC	CASSPGTGVNEQYF
TRBV5-4	TRBJ2-1	many	-	TGTGCCAGCAGCCCCGGCCGGAGCGACTACAATGAGCAGTTCTTC	CASSPGRSDYNEQFF
TRBV5-3	TRBJ2-7	-	-	TGTGCCAGCAGCTTGAACAACCCCTACGAGCAGTACTTC	CASSLNNPYEQYF
TRBV20-1	TRBJ1-4	-	-	TGCAGTGCTGGGGGGTTGATTGATAATGAAAAACTGTTTTTT	CSAGGLIDNEKLFF
TRBV7-9	TRBJ2-1	-	-	TGTGCCAGCCGCGGACCTTACAATGAGCAGTTCTTC	CASRGPYNEQFF
TRBV27	TRBJ2-7	-	-	TGTGCCAGCAGTTTACCGCGCGCCGGCGAGCAGTACTTC	CASSLPRAGEQYF
TRBV5-1	TRBJ2-7	-	TRBD2	TGCGCCAGCAGCTTGGCGGGGGGAGGGGCGAGCTACGAGCAGTACTTC	CASSLAGGGASYEQYF
TRBV5-4	TRBJ2-6	many	TRBD2	TGTGCCAGCAGCTTGGCCCTGGGCGGGAGTGGCTCTGGGGCCAACGTCCTGACTTTC	CASSLALGGSGSGANVLTF
TRBV7-9	TRBJ2-7	few	-	TGTGCCAGCAGCTTAGCCGGTGGGGTAGAAGGGACCTACGAGCAGTACTTC	CASSLAGGVEGTYEQYF
TRBV7-6	TRBJ1-4	many	TRBD1	TGTGCCAGCAGCGCAAAGGGGGCGCTTAATGAAAAACTGTTTTTT	CASSAKGALNEKLFF
TRBV20-1	TRBJ2-2	once	-	TGCAGTGCTAGAGGTCCGGCTACGCCCCCCGGGGCGCTGTTTTTT	CSARGPATPPGALFF
TRBV19	TRBJ2-7	-	-	TGTGCCAGTAGTCCCGGACCCTCTTTAAACTACGAGCAGGACTTC	CASSPGPSLNYEQDF
TRBV15	TRBJ2-1	few	TRBD2	TGTGCCACCAGCAGCGGGACTAGCGGGTACAATGAGCAGTTCTTC	CATSSGTSGYNEQFF